This T cell receptor (beta chain) was obtained from a study of T cell responses to AZD1222 COVID-19 vaccine. The study's findings and limits: At baseline, just five to seven AZD1222 recipients tested seropositive. Spike as a whole was targeted by vaccine-associated CD4 TCRs, dominant at 160-218 and 743-854.

The CDR3 is 16 residues long. Trimming removed 0 bases from V and 4 bases from J; junction bases left unmatched: 6. In germline, CDR1 is SGHRS, CDR2 YFSETQ. TCRdb's copy holds only in-frame clones and misses some; the assay was immunoSEQ multiplex PCR. The profile shows about 140,000 clones, 80% to 95% of them singletons. A remark on this clone: The antigen remains unidentified.

The sample was peripheral blood, taken 28 days after the second AZD1222 dose. The sequence came from an adult who received the AZD1222 COVID-19 vaccine. The V gene is TRBV5-1, the J gene TRBJ2-5; 10 nucleotides agree with TRBD2. The CDR3 sequence is CASSLGLAGVRETQYF. DNA of the CDR3: TGCGCCAGCAGCTTGGGGCTAGCGGGAGTAAGAGAGACCCAGTACTTC.